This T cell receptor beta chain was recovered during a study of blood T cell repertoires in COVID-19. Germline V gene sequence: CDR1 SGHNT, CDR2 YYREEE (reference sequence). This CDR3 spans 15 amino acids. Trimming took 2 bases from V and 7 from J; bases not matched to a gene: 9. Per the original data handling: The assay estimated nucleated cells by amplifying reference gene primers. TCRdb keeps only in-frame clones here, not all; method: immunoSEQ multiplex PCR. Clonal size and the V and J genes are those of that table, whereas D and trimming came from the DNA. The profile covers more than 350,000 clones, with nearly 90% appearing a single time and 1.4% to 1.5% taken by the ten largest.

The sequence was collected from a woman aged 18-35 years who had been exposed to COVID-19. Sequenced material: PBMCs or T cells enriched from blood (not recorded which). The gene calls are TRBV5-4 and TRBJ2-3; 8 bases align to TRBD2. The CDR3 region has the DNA TGTGCCAGCAGCTTTAGTGGCGGGAGGAGGAATACGCAGTATTTT. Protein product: CASSFSGGRRNTQYF.